This T cell receptor (beta chain) was captured by sequencing in a study of blood T cell repertoires in COVID-19. Data came from immunoSEQ multiplex PCR; TCRdb stores just in-frame clones and leaves some out. This sample has 85,000 to 130,000 clones, with over 65% found just once. The CDR3 spans 12 residues. Germline V gene data show CDR1 as KGHDR and CDR2 as SFDVKD. Trimming pared 8 bases from V and 1 base from J, leaving 8 bases between. This TCR was recovered from a man in his 60s with acute or convalescent COVID-19. What was sequenced was peripheral blood. The chain joins TRBV24-1 to TRBJ2-7, with D possibly being TRBD2 (5 bases). In nucleotides, the CDR3 is TGTGCCACCAAGGGAGCATCCTACGAGCAGTACGTC. The encoded protein is CATKGASYEQYV.